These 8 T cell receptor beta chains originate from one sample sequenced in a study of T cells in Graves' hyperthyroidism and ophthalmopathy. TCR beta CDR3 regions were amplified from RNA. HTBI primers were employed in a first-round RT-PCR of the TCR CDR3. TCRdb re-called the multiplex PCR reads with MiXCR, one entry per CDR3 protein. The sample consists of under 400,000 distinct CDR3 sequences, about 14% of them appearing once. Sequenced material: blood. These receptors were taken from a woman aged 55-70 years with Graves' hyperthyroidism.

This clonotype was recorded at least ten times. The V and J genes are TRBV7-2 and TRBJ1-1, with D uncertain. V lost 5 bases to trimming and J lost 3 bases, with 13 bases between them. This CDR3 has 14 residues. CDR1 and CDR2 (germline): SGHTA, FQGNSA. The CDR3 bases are TGTGCCAGCAGCCCTCAGATGGAATACACTGAAGCTTTCTTT. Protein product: CASSPQMEYTEAFF.

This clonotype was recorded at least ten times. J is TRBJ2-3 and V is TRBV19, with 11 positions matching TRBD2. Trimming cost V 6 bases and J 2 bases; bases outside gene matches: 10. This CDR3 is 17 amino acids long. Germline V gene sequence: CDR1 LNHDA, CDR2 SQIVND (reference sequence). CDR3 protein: CASSPGTSGASTDTQYF. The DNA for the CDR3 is TGTGCCAGTAGCCCCGGGACTAGCGGAGCCTCCACAGATACGCAGTATTTT.

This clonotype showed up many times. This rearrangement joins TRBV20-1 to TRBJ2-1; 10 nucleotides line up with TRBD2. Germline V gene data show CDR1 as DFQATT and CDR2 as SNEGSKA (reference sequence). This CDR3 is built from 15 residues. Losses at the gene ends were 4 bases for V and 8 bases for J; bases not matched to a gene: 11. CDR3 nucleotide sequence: TGCAGTGCTAACTCGCTAGCGGGAGTTGTCGATGAGCAGTTCTTC. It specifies CSANSLAGVVDEQFF.

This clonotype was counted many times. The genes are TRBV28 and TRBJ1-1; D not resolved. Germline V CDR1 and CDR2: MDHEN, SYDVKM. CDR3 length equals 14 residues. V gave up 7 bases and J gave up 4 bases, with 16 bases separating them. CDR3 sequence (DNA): TGTGCCAGCACCCCGATCGGAGGTCTCACTGAAGCTTTCTTT. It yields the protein CASTPIGGLTEAFF.

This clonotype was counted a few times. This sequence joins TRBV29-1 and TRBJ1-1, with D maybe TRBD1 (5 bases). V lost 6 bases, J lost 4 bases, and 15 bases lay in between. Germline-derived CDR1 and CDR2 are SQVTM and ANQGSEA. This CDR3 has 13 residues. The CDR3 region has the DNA TGCAGCGTGAGGGACTCGTCGGTCACTGAAGCTTTCTTT. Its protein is CSVRDSSVTEAFF.

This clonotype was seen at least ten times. As DNA, the CDR3 is TGTGCCAGCAGAAAGCGACTAGTTCGGCTCTTTGATGAGCAGTTCTTC. It yields the protein CASRKRLVRLFDEQFF. The chain has TRBV12-3 or TRBV12-4 and TRBJ2-1; TRBD2 might be the D (6 bases). The length of the CDR3 is 16 residues. Between the trimmed V and J ends, which lost 6 bases and 8 bases, there was a span of 23 bases.

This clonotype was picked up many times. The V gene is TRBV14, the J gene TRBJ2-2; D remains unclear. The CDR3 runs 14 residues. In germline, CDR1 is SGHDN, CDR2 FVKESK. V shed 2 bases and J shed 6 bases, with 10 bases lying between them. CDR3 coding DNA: TGTGCCAGCAGCCAAAACGTGGCTGCCGGGGAGCTGTTTTTT. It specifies CASSQNVAAGELFF.

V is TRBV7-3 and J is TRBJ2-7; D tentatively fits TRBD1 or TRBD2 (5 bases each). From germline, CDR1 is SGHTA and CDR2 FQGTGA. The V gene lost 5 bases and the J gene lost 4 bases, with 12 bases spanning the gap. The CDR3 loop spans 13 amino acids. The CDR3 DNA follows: TGTGCCAGCAGCGCCCAGGGCGGGTACGAGCAGTACTTC. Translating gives CASSAQGGYEQYF. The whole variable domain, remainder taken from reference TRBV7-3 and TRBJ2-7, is GAGVSQTPSNKVTEKGKYVELRCDPISGHTALYWYRQSLGQGPEFLIYFQGTGAADDSGLPNDRFFAVRPEGSVSTLKIQRTERGDSAVYLCASSAQGGYEQYFGPGTRLTVT.